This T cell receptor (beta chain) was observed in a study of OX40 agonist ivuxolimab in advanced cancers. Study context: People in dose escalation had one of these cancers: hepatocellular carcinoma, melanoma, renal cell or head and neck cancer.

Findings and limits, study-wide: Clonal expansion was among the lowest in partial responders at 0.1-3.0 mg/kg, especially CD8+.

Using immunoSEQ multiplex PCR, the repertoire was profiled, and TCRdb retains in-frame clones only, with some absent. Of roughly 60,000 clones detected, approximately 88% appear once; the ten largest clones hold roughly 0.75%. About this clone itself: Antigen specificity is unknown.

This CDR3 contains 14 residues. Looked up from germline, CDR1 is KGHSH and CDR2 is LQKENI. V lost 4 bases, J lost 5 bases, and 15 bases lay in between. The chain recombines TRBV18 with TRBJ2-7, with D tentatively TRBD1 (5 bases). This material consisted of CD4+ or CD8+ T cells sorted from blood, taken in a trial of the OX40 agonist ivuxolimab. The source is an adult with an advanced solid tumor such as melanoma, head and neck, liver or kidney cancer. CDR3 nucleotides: TGTGCCAGCTCACTCGAGAACGACAGTGACGAGCAGTACTTC. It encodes CASSLENDSDEQYF.